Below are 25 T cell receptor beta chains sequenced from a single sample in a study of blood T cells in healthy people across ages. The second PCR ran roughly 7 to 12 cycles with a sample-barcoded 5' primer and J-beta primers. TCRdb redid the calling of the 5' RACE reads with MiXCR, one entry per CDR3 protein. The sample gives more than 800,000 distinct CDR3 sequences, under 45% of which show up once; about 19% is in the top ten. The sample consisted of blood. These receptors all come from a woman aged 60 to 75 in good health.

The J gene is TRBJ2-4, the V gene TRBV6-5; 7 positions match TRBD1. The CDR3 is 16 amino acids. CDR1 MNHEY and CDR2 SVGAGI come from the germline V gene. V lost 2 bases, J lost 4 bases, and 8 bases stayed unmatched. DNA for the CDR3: TGTGCCAGCAGTTACCTGGACTGGACAGGAAAAAACATTCAGTACTTC. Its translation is CASSYLDWTGKNIQYF.

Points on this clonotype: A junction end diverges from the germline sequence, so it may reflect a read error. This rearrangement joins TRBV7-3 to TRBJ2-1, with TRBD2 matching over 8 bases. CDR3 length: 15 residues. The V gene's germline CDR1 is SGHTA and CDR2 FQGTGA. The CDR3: CASSWSGSSYNGQFF. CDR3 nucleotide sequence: TGTGCCAGCAGCTGGAGCGGGAGCTCCTACAATGGGCAGTTCTTC.

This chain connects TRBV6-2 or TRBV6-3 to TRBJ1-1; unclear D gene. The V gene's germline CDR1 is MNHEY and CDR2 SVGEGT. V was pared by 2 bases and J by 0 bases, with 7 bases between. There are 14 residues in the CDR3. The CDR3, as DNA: TGTGCCAGCAGTTACGTTCAAATGAACACTGAAGCTTTCTTT. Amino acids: CASSYVQMNTEAFF.

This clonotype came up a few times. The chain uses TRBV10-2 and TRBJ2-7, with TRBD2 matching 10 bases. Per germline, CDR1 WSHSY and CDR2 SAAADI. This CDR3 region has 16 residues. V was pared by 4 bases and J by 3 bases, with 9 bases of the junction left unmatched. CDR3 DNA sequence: TGCGCCAGCAGTGGGCTAGCGGGAGTTATGGTCTACGAGCAGTACTTC. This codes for CASSGLAGVMVYEQYF.

DNA of the CDR3: TGTGCCATCAGAGAGCAGATTAGCACAGATACGCAGTATTTT. The encoded protein is CAIREQISTDTQYF. The chain uses TRBV10-3 and TRBJ2-3; D ambiguous. Trimming cost V 6 bases and J 0 bases, with 10 bases left between them. CDR1 and CDR2 (germline): ENHRY, SYGVKD. The CDR3 totals 14 residues.

For the CDR3, the DNA is TGTGCCAGCAGCTTGGTCCTAGCGGGAGGTGGGGCTGGGGCCAACGTCCTGACTTTC. Its protein product is CASSLVLAGGGAGANVLTF. The gene calls are TRBV7-2 and TRBJ2-6; 11 bases are shared with TRBD2. There are 19 residues in the CDR3. J gave up 2 bases and V 3 bases, and 9 bases lay outside the gene matches. Germline V gene sequence: CDR1 SGHTA, CDR2 FQGNSA.

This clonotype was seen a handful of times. The CDR3: CSVVVASGKETQYF. CDR3 nucleotides: TGCAGCGTTGTGGTAGCTAGCGGAAAAGAGACCCAGTACTTC. This chain links TRBV29-1 with TRBJ2-5; the match to TRBD2 covers 7 bases. The germline gives CDR1 SQVTM, CDR2 ANQGSEA. J was trimmed by 3 bases and V by 4 bases; bases with no gene match: 8. CDR3 length equals 14 residues.

DNA for the CDR3: TGCAGCGTGCAGGGGGACGGTAATCAGCCCCAGCATTTT. Its translation is CSVQGDGNQPQHF. The J gene is TRBJ1-5, the V gene TRBV29-1; 7 bases are a match to TRBD1. The junction had 6 bases not matched to a gene; V was cut back by 6 bases and J by 4 bases. The V gene's germline CDR1 is SQVTM and CDR2 ANQGSEA. The CDR3 extends over 13 amino acids.

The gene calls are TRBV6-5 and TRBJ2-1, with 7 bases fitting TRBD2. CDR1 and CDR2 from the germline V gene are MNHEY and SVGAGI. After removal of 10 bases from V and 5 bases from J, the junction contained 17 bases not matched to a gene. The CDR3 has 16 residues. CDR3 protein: CATIPGRGGPDNEQFF. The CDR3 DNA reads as TGTGCCACTATTCCGGGGAGGGGAGGGCCGGACAATGAGCAGTTCTTC.

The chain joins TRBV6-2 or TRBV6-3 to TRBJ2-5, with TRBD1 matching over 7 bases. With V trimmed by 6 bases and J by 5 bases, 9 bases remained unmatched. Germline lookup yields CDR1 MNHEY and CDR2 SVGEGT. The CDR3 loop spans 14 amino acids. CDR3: CASRRSTGLETQYF. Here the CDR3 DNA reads TGTGCCAGCAGGCGATCGACAGGGTTGGAGACCCAGTACTTC.

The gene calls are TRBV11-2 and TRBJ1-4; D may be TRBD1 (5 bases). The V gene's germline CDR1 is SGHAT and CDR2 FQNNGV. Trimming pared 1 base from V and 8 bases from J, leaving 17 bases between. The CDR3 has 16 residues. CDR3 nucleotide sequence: TGTGCCAGCAGCTTAGCTGCGGGACGTGAGAACGAAAAACTGTTTTTT. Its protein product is CASSLAAGRENEKLFF.

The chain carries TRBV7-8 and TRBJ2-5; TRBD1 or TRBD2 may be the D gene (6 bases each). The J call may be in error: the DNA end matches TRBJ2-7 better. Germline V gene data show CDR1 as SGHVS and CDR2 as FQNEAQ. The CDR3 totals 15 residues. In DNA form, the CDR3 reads TGTGCCAGCAGCTTGTTCGGGGGCACCGTCTACGAGCAGTACTTC. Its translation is CASSLFGGTVYEQYF.

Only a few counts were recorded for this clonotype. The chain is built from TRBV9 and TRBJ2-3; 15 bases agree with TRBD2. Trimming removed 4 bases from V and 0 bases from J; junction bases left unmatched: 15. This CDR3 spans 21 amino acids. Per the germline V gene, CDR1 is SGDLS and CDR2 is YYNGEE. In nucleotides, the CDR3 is TGTGCCAGCAGCTCCCTACCCCTCGGACTAGCGGGGGGGGTTAGCACAGATACGCAGTATTTT. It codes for CASSSLPLGLAGGVSTDTQYF.

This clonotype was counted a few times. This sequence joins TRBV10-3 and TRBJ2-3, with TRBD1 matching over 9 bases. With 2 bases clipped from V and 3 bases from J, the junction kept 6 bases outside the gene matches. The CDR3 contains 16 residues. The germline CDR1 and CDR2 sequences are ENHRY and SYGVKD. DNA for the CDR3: TGTGCCATCAGTGAGAGAGGTGGGACAGGGACAGATACGCAGTATTTT. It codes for CAISERGGTGTDTQYF.

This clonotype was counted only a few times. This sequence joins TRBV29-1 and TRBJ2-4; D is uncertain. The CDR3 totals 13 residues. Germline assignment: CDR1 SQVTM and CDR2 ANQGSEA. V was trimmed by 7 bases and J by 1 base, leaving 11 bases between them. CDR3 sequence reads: CSATLAAKNIQYF. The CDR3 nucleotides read TGCAGCGCCACCTTGGCCGCCAAAAACATTCAGTACTTC. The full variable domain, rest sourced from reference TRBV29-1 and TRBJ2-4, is SAVISQKPSRDICQRGTSLTIQCQVDSQVTMMFWYRQQPGQSLTLIATANQGSEATYESGFVIDKFPISRPNLTFSTLTVSNMSPEDSSIYLCSATLAAKNIQYFGAGTRLSVL.

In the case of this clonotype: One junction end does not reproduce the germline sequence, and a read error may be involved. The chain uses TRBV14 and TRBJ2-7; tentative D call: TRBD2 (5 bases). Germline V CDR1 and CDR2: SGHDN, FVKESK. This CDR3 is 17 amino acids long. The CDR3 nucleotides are TGTGCCGGCAGCCAAGTTGGCGGGTCCGAGAGGGCCTACGAGCAGTACTTC. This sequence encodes CAGSQVGGSERAYEQYF.

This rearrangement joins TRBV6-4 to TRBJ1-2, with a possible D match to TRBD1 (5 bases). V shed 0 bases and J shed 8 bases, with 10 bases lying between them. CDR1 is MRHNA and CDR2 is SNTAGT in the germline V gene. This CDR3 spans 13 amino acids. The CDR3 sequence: CASSDSARGGYTF. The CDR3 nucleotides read TGTGCCAGCAGTGACTCGGCGCGGGGGGGCTACACCTTC.

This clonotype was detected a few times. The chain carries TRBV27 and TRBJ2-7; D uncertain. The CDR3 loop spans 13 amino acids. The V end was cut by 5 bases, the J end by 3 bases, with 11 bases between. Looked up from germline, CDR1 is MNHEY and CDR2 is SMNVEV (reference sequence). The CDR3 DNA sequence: TGTGCCAGCAGTGTTCATAAAAACTACGAGCAGTACTTC. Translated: CASSVHKNYEQYF.

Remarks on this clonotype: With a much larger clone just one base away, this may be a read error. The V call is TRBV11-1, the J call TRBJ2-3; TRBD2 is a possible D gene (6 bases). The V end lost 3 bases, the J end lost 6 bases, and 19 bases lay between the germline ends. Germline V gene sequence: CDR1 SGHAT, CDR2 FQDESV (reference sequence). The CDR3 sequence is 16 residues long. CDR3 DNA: TGTGCCAGCAGCTTGGGGGACTGCCGGAGAGGGGATACGCAGTATTTT. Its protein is CASSLGDCRRGDTQYF.

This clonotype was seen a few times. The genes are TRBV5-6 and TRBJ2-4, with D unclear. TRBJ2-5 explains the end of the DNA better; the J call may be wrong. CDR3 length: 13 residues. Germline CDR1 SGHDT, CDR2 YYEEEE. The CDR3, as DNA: TGTGCCAGCAGCGTGGCCTTGCAGGAGACCCAGTACTTC. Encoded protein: CASSVALQETQYF.

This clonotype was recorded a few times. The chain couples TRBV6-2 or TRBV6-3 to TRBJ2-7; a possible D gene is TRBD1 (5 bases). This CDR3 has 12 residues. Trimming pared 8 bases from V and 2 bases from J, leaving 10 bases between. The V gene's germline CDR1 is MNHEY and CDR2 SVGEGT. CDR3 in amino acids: CASRWGTYEQYF. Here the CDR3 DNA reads TGTGCCAGCCGCTGGGGCACCTACGAGCAGTACTTC.

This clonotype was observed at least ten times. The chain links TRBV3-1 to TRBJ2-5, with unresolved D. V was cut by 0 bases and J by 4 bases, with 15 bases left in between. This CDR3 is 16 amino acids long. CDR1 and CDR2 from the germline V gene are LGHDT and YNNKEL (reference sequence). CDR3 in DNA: TGTGCCAGCAGCCAAGATCTTGAAGATCCCAGAGAGACCCAGTACTTC. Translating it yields CASSQDLEDPRETQYF.

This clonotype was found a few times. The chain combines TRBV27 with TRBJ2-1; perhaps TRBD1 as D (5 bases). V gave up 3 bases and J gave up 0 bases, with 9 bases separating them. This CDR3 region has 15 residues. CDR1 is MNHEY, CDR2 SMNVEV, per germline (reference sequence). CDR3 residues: CASSFGQGSYNEQFF. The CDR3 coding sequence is TGTGCCAGCAGTTTCGGGCAGGGCTCCTACAATGAGCAGTTCTTC.

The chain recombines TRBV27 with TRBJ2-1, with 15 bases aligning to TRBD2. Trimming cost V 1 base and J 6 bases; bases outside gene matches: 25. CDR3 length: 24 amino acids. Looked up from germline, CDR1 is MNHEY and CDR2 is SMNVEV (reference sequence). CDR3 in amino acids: CASSLYSGKAGVGTSGRSGNEQFF. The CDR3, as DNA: TGTGCCAGCAGTTTATATTCCGGGAAGGCTGGGGTTGGGACTAGCGGGAGGTCAGGCAATGAGCAGTTCTTC.

CDR3 in DNA: TGTGCCAGCAGACCCCCGGGGCGCGGGGAGGGCACTGAAGCTTTCTTT. It translates to CASRPPGRGEGTEAFF. The chain joins TRBV12-3 or TRBV12-4 to TRBJ1-1; possibly TRBD1 for D (5 bases). Trimming removed 6 bases from V and 4 bases from J, with 21 bases in between. The CDR3 is 16 amino acids.